This entry features one T cell receptor (beta chain) sequence. What it binds is not known. Findings and caveats of the study: Greatest tumor Treg TCR overlap was with tumor naive CD4+ cells. In terms of TCR gene usage, tumor memory CD4+ T cells clustered together with blood and lymph node memory CD4+ cells, as well as with lymph node naive CD4+ cells.

After constant-region reverse-primer amplification, full-length variable regions underwent semi-nested PCR with Nested Universal Primer A. Each CDR3 protein gets one entry after TCRdb re-called the 5' RACE reads with MiXCR. This sample has tens of thousands of distinct CDR3 sequences; around a fifth occur once, and the top ten carry about 3%. Germline V gene sequence: CDR1 DFQATT, CDR2 SNEGSKA (reference sequence). This CDR3 is 18 amino acids long. V lost 0 bases and J lost 5; bases outside the gene matches: 12. The memory fraction was CD4+CD45RO+CD25- cells. The TCR sequence derives from a female donor with breast cancer. Sequencing was carried out using memory CD4+ T cells sorted from a lymph node. Indicated subset: memory CD4+ T cells, CD4+CD45RO+CD25-. V usage is TRBV20-1 and J usage is TRBJ2-5; 13 bases agree with TRBD2. CDR3 region: CSARDWGLAGRKRETQYF. CDR3 nucleotides: TGCAGTGCTAGAGATTGGGGACTAGCGGGACGGAAACGGGAGACCCAGTACTTC.